This TCR beta chain is drawn from a study of blood T cell repertoires in COVID-19. This CDR3 contains 14 residues. The germline V gene encodes CDR1 SGDLS and CDR2 YYNGEE. V lost 2 bases and J lost 6, with 9 bases in between. Assay used: immunoSEQ multiplex PCR; TCRdb lists only in-frame clones, some missing. In the table there are 200,000 to 300,000 clones, over 90% of which are singletons. The chain uses TRBV9 and TRBJ1-6; tentative D call: TRBD1 (5 bases). The material sequenced was peripheral blood. The TCR sequence derives from a man aged 25-45 years with COVID-19, enrolled during active disease. The CDR3 nucleotides are TGTGCCAGCAGCGTCGGACACTTTAATTCACCCCTCCACTTT. It is translated as CASSVGHFNSPLHF.